This TCR beta chain stems from a study of Tregs in tolerant kidney transplant recipients. Study results and caveats: Tregs expanded with activated donor B cells seemed most donor-specific. Biological reproducibility was not directly addressed in this study. The small number of patients limits these findings pending further validation.

The sample holds a few counts of this clone. Antigen specificity is unknown. Thawed PBMCs were FACS-sorted into unstimulated CD4+CD25+CD127- regulatory T cells, CD4+CD25- non-regulatory cells, CD4 and CD8 cells. Sequencing used immunoSEQ multiplex PCR; TCRdb keeps in-frame clones, though not all of them. This sample carries some 69,000 clones, 84% of them seen once, and the ten largest clones take around 4.5%. The CDR3 has 11 residues. V dropped 0 bases and J dropped 9 bases, with 6 bases sitting between them. Per germline, CDR1 ENHRY and CDR2 SYGVKD. This clonotype originated in a human donor in good health. The rearrangement joins TRBV10-3 to TRBJ2-7, with a tentative D call TRBD2 (6 bases). Sequencing used CD4+ T cells from blood. CDR3 loop: CAISESGLQYF. CDR3 nucleotide sequence: TGTGCCATCAGTGAGTCGGGACTGCAGTACTTC.